A single sample gave rise to the 22 T cell receptor beta chains below, sequenced in a study of breast tumors, draining lymph nodes, adjacent tissues. TCRdb re-called the multiplex PCR reads with MiXCR, one entry per CDR3 protein. The sample consists of approximately 200,000 distinct CDR3 sequences, approximately 33% of them appearing once. Axillary draining lymph nodes of breast cancer patients supplied the node samples. Specimen: axillary lymph node tissue. The receptors come from a female donor with breast cancer. Some clones in this sample may be carry-over from other donors' samples.

This clonotype was seen many times. The V gene is TRBV10-2, the J gene TRBJ2-3; TRBD2 matches at 12 bases. CDR1 is WSHSY, CDR2 SAAADI, per germline. The ends lost 5 bases at V and 2 bases at J; junction bases unmatched: 5. The length of the CDR3 is 16 residues. The chain's CDR3 is CASSRLAGGTTDTQYF. In nucleotides, the CDR3 is TGCGCCAGCAGTAGGCTAGCGGGAGGGACCACAGATACGCAGTATTTT.

The chain carries TRBV13 and TRBJ1-6; 7 bases align to TRBD1. This CDR3 has 16 amino acids. V dropped 0 bases and J dropped 9; count of bases not matched to a gene: 8. The V gene's germline CDR1 is PRHDT and CDR2 FYEKMQ (reference sequence). CDR3 sequence (DNA): TGTGCCAGCAGCTTAGGACTGAACGGGACAGCTTCACCCCTCCACTTT. Its translation is CASSLGLNGTASPLHF.

This clonotype was observed at least ten times. This chain connects TRBV7-3 to TRBJ2-7; 10 bases agree with TRBD1. After removal of 4 bases from V and 7 bases from J, the junction contained 4 bases not matched to a gene. Germline V gene data show CDR1 as SGHTA and CDR2 as FQGTGA. This CDR3 spans 13 amino acids. The CDR3 loop reads CASSSTGGGEQYF. CDR3 in DNA: TGTGCCAGCAGCTCGACAGGGGGCGGGGAGCAGTACTTC.

The chain employs TRBV15 and TRBJ1-6; TRBD1 might be the D (6 bases). CDR1 is LNHNV, CDR2 YYDKDF, per germline (reference sequence). V was clipped by 3 bases and J by 10 bases, with 19 bases between them. CDR3 length: 16 amino acids. CDR3 in amino acids: CATSSQERQGRSPLHF. The CDR3 DNA reads as TGTGCCACCAGCAGCCAAGAAAGGCAGGGGAGGTCACCCCTCCACTTT.

This clonotype was counted ten times or more. This rearrangement joins TRBV19 to TRBJ1-5; TRBD1 matches 9 bases. After removal of 3 bases from V and 0 bases from J, the junction contained 12 bases not matched to a gene. Germline assignment: CDR1 LNHDA and CDR2 SQIVND (reference sequence). The CDR3 has 19 residues. Here the CDR3 reads CASSIVGTGTWYSNQPQHF. The CDR3 DNA is TGTGCCAGTAGTATCGTGGGGACAGGGACCTGGTATAGCAATCAGCCCCAGCATTTT.

Of note for this clonotype: This clone may be a read error of a much larger clone one base away. V is TRBV6-1 and J is TRBJ1-4; 9 bases fit TRBD1. Germline CDR1 and CDR2: MNHNS and SASEGT. With 4 bases clipped from V and 5 bases from J, the junction kept 14 bases outside the gene matches. CDR3 length equals 18 residues. The CDR3 reads CASSGPHRGRFENEKLFF. In nucleotides, the CDR3 is TGTGCCAGCAGTGGGCCCCACAGGGGGCGCTTCGAAAATGAAAAACTGTTTTTT.

This clonotype was seen only a few times. The gene calls are TRBV6-2 or TRBV6-3 and TRBJ2-7, with D possibly being TRBD2 (6 bases). Germline V gene lookup returns CDR1 MNHEY and CDR2 SVGEGT. The CDR3 sequence is 15 residues long. V was trimmed by 6 bases and J by 2 bases, leaving 17 bases between them. The CDR3 DNA reads TGTGCCAGCAGCCCCACCGGGACTGGCGCCTACGAGCAGTACTTC. It is translated as CASSPTGTGAYEQYF.

This clonotype was seen more than once but under ten times. This may come from a read error, since a much larger clone is one base off. CDR3 bases: TGCGCCAGCAGCACCGTCCGAGCGGGGGAGCTGCTTTTT. This encodes CASSTVRAGELLF. The V call is TRBV5-1, the J call TRBJ2-2; 8 bases fit TRBD2. CDR1 and CDR2 (germline): SGHRS, YFSETQ. The CDR3 is 13 residues long.

This clonotype has at least ten counts. V is TRBV6-2 or TRBV6-3 and J is TRBJ2-6; 7 bases line up with TRBD2. Germline loops: CDR1 MNHEY, CDR2 SVGEGT. The trim removed 5 bases at V and 1 base at J, leaving 8 bases unmatched. CDR3 size: 17 residues. The CDR3 reads CASSDGLGGSGANVLTF. In DNA form, the CDR3 reads TGTGCCAGCAGTGACGGACTGGGAGGGTCTGGGGCCAACGTCCTGACTTTC.

As for this clonotype: Given a much more abundant clone one base away, this may be a read error. This sequence joins TRBV5-1 and TRBJ2-5; TRBD2 aligns across 7 bases. This CDR3 is built from 15 residues. From germline, CDR1 is SGHRS and CDR2 YFSETQ. With V trimmed by 6 bases and J by 1 base, 9 bases remained unmatched. The CDR3 here is CASTRAGAPQETQYF. The CDR3 DNA reads as TGCGCCAGCACGCGGGCGGGAGCGCCCCAAGAGACCCAGTACTTC.

This clonotype was detected only a few times. This CDR3 reads CASSSHSSGRGDTQYF. The CDR3 coding sequence is TGTGCCAGCAGTTCTCATTCTAGCGGGAGGGGAGATACGCAGTATTTT. V gene TRBV27 combines with J gene TRBJ2-3; 12 bases match TRBD2. There are 16 residues in the CDR3. The J segment lost 5 bases and the V segment lost 4 bases, leaving 7 bases of the junction unmatched. CDR1 is MNHEY, CDR2 SMNVEV, per germline (reference sequence).

The chain is built from TRBV7-2 and TRBJ1-2; 10 bases are shared with TRBD1. The CDR3 is 16 amino acids. The germline V gene encodes CDR1 SGHTA and CDR2 FQGNSA. V lost 2 bases to trimming and J lost 3 bases; unmatched junction nucleotides: 6. CDR3 nucleotide sequence: TGTGCCAGCAGCTTAAAGACAGGGGGCAGCGACTATGGCTACACCTTC. Translated, it gives CASSLKTGGSDYGYTF.

This clonotype was picked up one time. CDR3 sequence: CASPPTSGGPYEQYF. CDR3 nucleotide sequence: TGTGCCAGCCCCCCCACTAGCGGGGGGCCCTACGAGCAGTACTTC. The gene calls are TRBV7-9 and TRBJ2-7; 12 bases align to TRBD2. After removal of 8 bases from V and 2 bases from J, the junction contained 7 bases not matched to a gene. CDR3 length: 15 amino acids. CDR1 and CDR2 from the germline V gene are SEHNR and FQNEAQ (reference sequence). Looking up the rest from reference TRBV7-9 and TRBJ2-7 gives the full variable domain: DTGVSQNPRHKITKRGQNVTFRCDPISEHNRLYWYRQTLGQGPEFLTYFQNEAQLEKSRLLSDRFSAERPKGSFSTLEIQRTEQGDSAMYLCASPPTSGGPYEQYFGPGTRLTVT.

The chain has TRBV5-1 and TRBJ2-5, with 10 bases that match TRBD1. V gave up 3 bases and J gave up 5 bases; unmatched junction bases: 7. The CDR3 spans 15 residues. The germline CDR1 and CDR2 sequences are SGHRS and YFSETQ. The CDR3 is CASSSGTGAHETQYF. The CDR3 DNA follows: TGCGCCAGCAGCTCCGGGACAGGGGCCCACGAGACCCAGTACTTC. The full variable domain, with the rest looked up from reference TRBV5-1 and TRBJ2-5, is KAGVTQTPRYLIKTRGQQVTLSCSPISGHRSVSWYQQTPGQGLQFLFEYFSETQRNKGNFPGRFSGRQFSNSRSEMNVSTLELGDSALYLCASSSGTGAHETQYFGPGTRLLVL.

The chain couples TRBV12-5 to TRBJ1-1, with 7 nucleotides matching TRBD1. The CDR3 spans 14 residues. The germline V gene has CDR1 LGHNT and CDR2 FRNRAP. CDR3 in amino acids: CAGSRTGFGTEAFF. CDR3 nucleotides: TGTGCCGGCAGTCGGACAGGTTTCGGCACTGAAGCTTTCTTT.

This clonotype was observed many times. The chain carries TRBV15 and TRBJ2-3, with D hard to call. Trimming pared 1 base from V and 5 bases from J, leaving 16 bases between. The V gene's germline CDR1 is LNHNV and CDR2 YYDKDF (reference sequence). The CDR3 extends over 16 amino acids. Written as DNA, the CDR3 is TGTGCCACCAGCAGAGCCGTGGCCGCTGGGGTAGATACGCAGTATTTT. Translating gives CATSRAVAAGVDTQYF.

This clonotype was found many times. CDR3 sequence: CSAPDQLGYGYTF. CDR3 bases: TGCAGTGCTCCTGACCAGCTGGGGTATGGCTACACCTTC. The chain couples TRBV20-1 to TRBJ1-2; D call uncertain. V was shortened by 5 bases and J by 5 bases, with 15 bases between the two germline ends. CDR1 is DFQATT, CDR2 SNEGSKA, per germline (reference sequence). The CDR3 consists of 13 residues.

This clonotype was detected ten times or more. The chain is built from TRBV20-1 and TRBJ2-7, with 8 bases that match TRBD2. Germline V CDR1 and CDR2: DFQATT, SNEGSKA (reference sequence). The CDR3 totals 14 residues. Trimming took 3 bases from V and 3 from J; bases not matched to a gene: 7. CDR3: CSARRLGGDYEQYF. CDR3 sequence (DNA): TGCAGTGCTAGGAGGCTCGGGGGGGACTACGAGCAGTACTTC.

The rearrangement uses TRBV19 and TRBJ2-5; TRBD2 might be the D (7 bases). The germline gives CDR1 LNHDA, CDR2 SQIVND (reference sequence). The length of the CDR3 is 15 residues. Trimming stripped 3 bases from V and 9 bases from J, with 20 bases between. CDR3 in DNA: TGTGCCAGTAGTATGGGGGGGCGGGGCAATCAGCCCCAGTACTTC. Translating gives CASSMGGRGNQPQYF.

This clonotype occurred many times. The chain has TRBV12-3 or TRBV12-4 and TRBJ2-1; D is unresolved. The V end was cut by 3 bases, the J end by 6 bases, with 3 bases between. The CDR3 has 11 residues. The CDR3 DNA reads TGTGCCAGCAGTTTTTTCAATGAGCAGTTCTTC. Its translation is CASSFFNEQFF.

A remark on this clonotype: A much more abundant neighbour one base away suggests this may be a read error. The chain recombines TRBV2 with TRBJ1-2; the match to TRBD1 covers 8 bases. V dropped 4 bases and J dropped 4; count of bases not matched to a gene: 8. In germline, CDR1 is SNHLY, CDR2 FYNNEI. This CDR3 spans 15 amino acids. The CDR3 spells CASSARTGIPYGYTF. CDR3 nucleotide sequence: TGTGCCAGCAGTGCTCGGACAGGGATACCCTATGGCTACACCTTC.

This clonotype was seen repeatedly, ten times or more. This sequence joins TRBV5-1 and TRBJ1-2, with TRBD1 matching over 10 bases. This CDR3 has 18 amino acids. From germline, CDR1 is SGHRS and CDR2 YFSETQ. The junction had 18 bases not matched to a gene; V was cut back by 3 bases and J by 7 bases. The CDR3 nucleotides are TGCGCCAGCAGCTCCAGCGCAAACCGGGACAGGGGTTTCTTTGGCTACACCTTC. Protein: CASSSSANRDRGFFGYTF.